A selection of T cell receptor beta chains follows, all from one sample in a study of beta chain features in type 1 diabetes. Produced via immunoSEQ multiplex PCR; TCRdb's table is partial and in-frame only. The data hold more than 300,000 clones, with roughly 12% observed a single time. Material for sequencing was naive CD4+ T cells from blood. These receptors all stem from a man between 18 and 29 years old in good health. CDR3s include the opening cysteine and the closing phenylalanine or tryptophan. D genes are given only for firm matches. Only part of the rows carry a size: once, few, many, or a class if the clone is expanded.

d_call | j_call | v_call | clone_size | cdr3_aa | cdr3_nt
. | TRBJ1-5 | TRBV7-3 | . | CASSLSGDQPQHF | TGTGCCAGCAGCTTGTCAGGGGATCAGCCCCAGCATTTT
TRBD1 | TRBJ2-6 | TRBV30 | . | CAWSRDRGDPFSGANVLTF | TGTGCCTGGAGTCGGGACAGGGGGGACCCTTTCTCTGGGGCCAACGTCCTGACTTTC
. | TRBJ1-3 | TRBV29-1 | . | CSVRRDSSGNTIYF | TGCAGCGTTAGGCGGGATAGCTCTGGAAACACCATATATTTT
TRBD2 | TRBJ2-7 | TRBV4-3 | . | CASSVAGGSYEQYF | TGCGCCAGCAGCGTAGCGGGGGGGTCCTACGAGCAGTACTTC
. | TRBJ2-5 | TRBV7-2 | few | CASSLGPGETQYF | TGTGCCAGCAGCTTAGGACCGGGTGAGACCCAGTACTTC
. | TRBJ1-2 | TRBV28 | . | CASRRGPYGYTF | TGTGCCAGTCGCAGGGGTCCCTATGGCTACACCTTC
TRBD1 | TRBJ1-1 | TRBV5-1 | . | CASSDRGHGEAFF | TGCGCCAGCAGTGACAGGGGTCATGGTGAAGCTTTCTTT
. | TRBJ2-7 | TRBV30 | . | CAWSDPPTVYEQYF | TGTGCCTGGAGTGATCCCCCAACAGTCTACGAGCAGTACTTC
. | TRBJ2-2 | TRBV19 | few | CASSLRTARVTGELFF | TGTGCCAGTAGTCTCCGGACAGCTAGAGTCACCGGGGAGCTGTTTTTT
. | TRBJ1-2 | TRBV19 | few | CAILYGYTF | TGTGCCATCTTATATGGCTACACCTTC
. | TRBJ2-3 | TRBV4-3 | many | CASSQERLDTQYF | TGCGCCAGCAGCCAAGAGCGGTTGGATACGCAGTATTTT
. | TRBJ2-3 | TRBV4-3 | . | CASSQGLVLHTQYF | TGCGCCAGCAGCCAAGGACTAGTACTTCATACGCAGTATTTT
. | TRBJ1-5 | TRBV2 | . | CASAGSGNQPQHF | TGTGCCAGCGCGGGCTCGGGCAATCAGCCCCAGCATTTT
TRBD2 | TRBJ2-1 | TRBV4-2 | . | CASSLGVAGGNEQFF | TGTGCCAGCAGCCTTGGAGTAGCGGGAGGCAATGAGCAGTTCTTC
. | TRBJ1-2 | TRBV6-6 | few | CASSGLSFYGYTF | TGTGCCAGCAGCGGACTGTCATTCTATGGCTACACCTTC
. | TRBJ1-5 | TRBV19 | . | CASRGGNQPQHF | TGTGCCAGTAGAGGGGGCAATCAGCCCCAGCATTTT